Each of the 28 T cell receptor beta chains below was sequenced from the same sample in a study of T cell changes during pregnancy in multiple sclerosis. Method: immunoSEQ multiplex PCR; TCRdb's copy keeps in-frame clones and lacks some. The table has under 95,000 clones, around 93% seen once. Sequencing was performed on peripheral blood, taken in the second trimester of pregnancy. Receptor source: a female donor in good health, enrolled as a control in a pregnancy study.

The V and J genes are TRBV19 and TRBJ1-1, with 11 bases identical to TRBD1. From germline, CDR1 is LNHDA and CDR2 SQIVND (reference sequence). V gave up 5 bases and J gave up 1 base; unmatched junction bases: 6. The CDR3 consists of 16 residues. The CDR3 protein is CASSLGQGVWNTEAFF. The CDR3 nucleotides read TGTGCCAGTAGTTTGGGACAGGGGGTGTGGAACACTGAAGCTTTCTTT.

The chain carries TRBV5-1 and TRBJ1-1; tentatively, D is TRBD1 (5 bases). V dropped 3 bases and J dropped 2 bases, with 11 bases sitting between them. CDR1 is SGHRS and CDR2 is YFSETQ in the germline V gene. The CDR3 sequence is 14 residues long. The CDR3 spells CASSSDSSNTEAFF. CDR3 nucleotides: TGCGCCAGCAGCTCCGACAGCTCAAACACTGAAGCTTTCTTT.

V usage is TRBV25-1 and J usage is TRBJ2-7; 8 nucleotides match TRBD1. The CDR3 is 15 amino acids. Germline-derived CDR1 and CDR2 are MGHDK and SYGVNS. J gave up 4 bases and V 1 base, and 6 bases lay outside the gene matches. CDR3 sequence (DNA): TGTGCCAGCAGTGAATGGAGGACAGGGCTTTACGAGCAGTACTTC. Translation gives CASSEWRTGLYEQYF.

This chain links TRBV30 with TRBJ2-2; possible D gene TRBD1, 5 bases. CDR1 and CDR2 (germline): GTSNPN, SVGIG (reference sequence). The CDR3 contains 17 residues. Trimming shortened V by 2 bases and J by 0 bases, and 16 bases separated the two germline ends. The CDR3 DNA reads TGTGCCTGGAGTCCTTTTAGGGGCAGTGCGAACACCGGGGAGCTGTTTTTT. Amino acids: CAWSPFRGSANTGELFF.

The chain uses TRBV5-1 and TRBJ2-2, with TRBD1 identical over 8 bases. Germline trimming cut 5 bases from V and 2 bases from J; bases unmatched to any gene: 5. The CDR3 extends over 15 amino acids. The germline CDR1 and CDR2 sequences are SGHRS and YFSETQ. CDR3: CASRPGQANTGELFF. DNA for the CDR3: TGCGCCAGCAGGCCGGGACAGGCCAACACCGGGGAGCTGTTTTTT.

This CDR3 is CASSMRRGGNSDYGYTF. The DNA of the CDR3 is TGTGCCAGTAGTATGAGGAGAGGGGGCAACTCGGACTATGGCTACACCTTC. This chain uses TRBV19 with TRBJ1-2; 7 bases agree with TRBD1. CDR3 length: 17 residues. V gave up 3 bases and J gave up 3 bases; unmatched junction bases: 13. Germline CDR1 reads LNHDA; CDR2 reads SQIVND (reference sequence).

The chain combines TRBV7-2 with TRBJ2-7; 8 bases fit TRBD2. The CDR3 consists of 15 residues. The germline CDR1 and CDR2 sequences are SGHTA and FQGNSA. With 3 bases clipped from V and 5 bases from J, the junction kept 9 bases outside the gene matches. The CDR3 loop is CASSFSRTGGNEQYF. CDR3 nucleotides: TGTGCCAGCAGCTTTTCCCGGACGGGGGGGAACGAGCAGTACTTC. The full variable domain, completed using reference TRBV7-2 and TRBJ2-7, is GAGVSQSPSNKVTEKGKDVELRCDPISGHTALYWYRQSLGQGLEFLIYFQGNSAPDKSGLPSDRFSAERTGGSVSTLTIQRTQQEDSAVYLCASSFSRTGGNEQYFGPGTRLTVT.

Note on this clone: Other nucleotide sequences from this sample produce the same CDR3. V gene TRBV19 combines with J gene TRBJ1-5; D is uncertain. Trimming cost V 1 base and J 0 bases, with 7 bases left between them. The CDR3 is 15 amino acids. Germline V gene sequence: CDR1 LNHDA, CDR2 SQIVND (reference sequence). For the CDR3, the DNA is TGTGCCAGTAGTATAGTGGGAGGTAGCAATCAGCCCCAGCATTTT. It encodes CASSIVGGSNQPQHF.

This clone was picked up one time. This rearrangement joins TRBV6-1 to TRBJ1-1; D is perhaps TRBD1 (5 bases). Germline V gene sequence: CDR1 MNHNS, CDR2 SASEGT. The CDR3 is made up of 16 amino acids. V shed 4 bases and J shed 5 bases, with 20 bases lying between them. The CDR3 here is CASSAPKTVITTEAFF. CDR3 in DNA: TGTGCCAGCAGTGCCCCTAAGACAGTTATTACGACTGAAGCTTTCTTT.

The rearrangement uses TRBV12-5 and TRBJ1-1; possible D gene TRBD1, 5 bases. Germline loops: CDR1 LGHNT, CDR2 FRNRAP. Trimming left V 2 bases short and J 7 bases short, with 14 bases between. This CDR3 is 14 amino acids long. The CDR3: CASGLPPQENEAFF. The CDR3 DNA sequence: TGTGCTAGTGGTTTGCCGCCACAGGAAAATGAAGCTTTCTTT.

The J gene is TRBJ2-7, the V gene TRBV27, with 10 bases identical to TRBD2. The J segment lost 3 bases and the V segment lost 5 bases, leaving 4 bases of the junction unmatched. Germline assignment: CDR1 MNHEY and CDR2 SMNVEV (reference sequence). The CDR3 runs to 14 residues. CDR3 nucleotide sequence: TGTGCCAGCAGTCAACAGCGGGGGGGCTACGAGCAGTACTTC. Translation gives CASSQQRGGYEQYF.

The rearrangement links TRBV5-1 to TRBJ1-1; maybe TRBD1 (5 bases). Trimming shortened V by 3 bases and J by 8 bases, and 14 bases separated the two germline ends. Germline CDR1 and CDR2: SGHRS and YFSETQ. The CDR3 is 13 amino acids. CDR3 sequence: CASSSTSGREAFF. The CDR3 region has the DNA TGCGCCAGCAGCTCTACCTCAGGGAGGGAAGCTTTCTTT.

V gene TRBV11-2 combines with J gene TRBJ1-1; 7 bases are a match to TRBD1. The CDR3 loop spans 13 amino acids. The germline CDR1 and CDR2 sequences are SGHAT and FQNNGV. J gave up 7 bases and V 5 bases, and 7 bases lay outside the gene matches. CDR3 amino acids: CASSTGTALEAFF. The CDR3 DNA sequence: TGTGCCAGCAGCACCGGGACAGCCCTTGAAGCTTTCTTT.

CDR3 DNA: TGTGCCAGCAGTTACTCAGGGGACAGGGCCAATGAGCAGTTCTTC. Its translation is CASSYSGDRANEQFF. The genes are TRBV6-6 and TRBJ2-1, with TRBD1 identical over 9 bases. Per germline, CDR1 MNHNY and CDR2 SVGAGI (reference sequence). Trimming at V came to 0 bases and at J to 6 bases, leaving 3 bases not matched to a gene. The CDR3 contains 15 residues.

The CDR3 region is CASSELTGGKEKLFF. The DNA for the CDR3 is TGTGCCAGCAGTGAGCTAACAGGGGGCAAGGAAAAACTGTTTTTT. The gene calls are TRBV25-1 and TRBJ1-4; 9 bases align to TRBD1. The J segment lost 8 bases and the V segment lost 3 bases, leaving 7 bases of the junction unmatched. The CDR3 covers 15 residues. Germline V gives CDR1 MGHDK, CDR2 SYGVNS.

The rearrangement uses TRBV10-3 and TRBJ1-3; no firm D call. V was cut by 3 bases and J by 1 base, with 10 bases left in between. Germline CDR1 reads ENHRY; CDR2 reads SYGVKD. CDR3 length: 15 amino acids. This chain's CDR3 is CAISDRNRSGNTIYF. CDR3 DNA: TGTGCCATCAGTGACCGGAACAGATCTGGAAACACCATATATTTT.

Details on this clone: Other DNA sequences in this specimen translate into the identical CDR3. The DNA of the CDR3 is TGTGCCAGCAGCTTATCTTCGGGGGCCAACGTCCTGACTTTC. Encoded protein: CASSLSSGANVLTF. The rearrangement uses TRBV7-3 and TRBJ2-6; D ambiguous. Trimming cost V 2 bases and J 4 bases, with 6 bases left between them. Germline CDR1 reads SGHTA; CDR2 reads FQGTGA. The CDR3 extends over 14 amino acids.

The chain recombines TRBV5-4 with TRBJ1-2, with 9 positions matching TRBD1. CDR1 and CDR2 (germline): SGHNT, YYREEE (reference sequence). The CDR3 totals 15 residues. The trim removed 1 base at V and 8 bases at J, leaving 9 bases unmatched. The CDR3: CASSLMGQGLSGYTF. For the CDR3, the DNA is TGTGCCAGCAGCTTGATGGGACAGGGATTGAGCGGCTACACCTTC.

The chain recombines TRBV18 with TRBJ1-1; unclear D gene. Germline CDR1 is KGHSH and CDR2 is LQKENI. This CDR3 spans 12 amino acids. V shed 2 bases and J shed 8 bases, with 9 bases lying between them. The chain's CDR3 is CASSPVATEAFF. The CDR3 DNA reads TGTGCCAGCTCACCAGTCGCGACAGAAGCTTTCTTT.

The CDR3 DNA follows: TGCGCCAGCAGCCGTTCGCCGAGAGGTCAGGGGAGAACAGATACGCAGTATTTT. Protein sequence: CASSRSPRGQGRTDTQYF. The J gene is TRBJ2-3, the V gene TRBV4-3; possibly TRBD1 for D (6 bases). V lost 4 bases, J lost 3 bases, and 23 bases lay in between. The CDR3 runs 18 residues. Germline CDR1 LGHNA, CDR2 YSLEER.

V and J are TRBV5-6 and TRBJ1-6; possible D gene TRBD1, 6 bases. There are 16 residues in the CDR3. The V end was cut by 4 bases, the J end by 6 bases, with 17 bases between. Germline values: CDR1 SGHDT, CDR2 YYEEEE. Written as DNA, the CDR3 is TGTGCCAGCAGCCTCCCCTACCAGGGGACTAATTCACCCCTCCACTTT. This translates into CASSLPYQGTNSPLHF.

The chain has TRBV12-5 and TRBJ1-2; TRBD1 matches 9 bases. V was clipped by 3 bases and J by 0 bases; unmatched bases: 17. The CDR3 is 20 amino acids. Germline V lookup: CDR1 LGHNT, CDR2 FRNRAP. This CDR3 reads CASGFNTLGQGMGANYGYTF. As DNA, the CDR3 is TGTGCTAGTGGTTTCAACACACTCGGACAGGGGATGGGGGCTAACTATGGCTACACCTTC.

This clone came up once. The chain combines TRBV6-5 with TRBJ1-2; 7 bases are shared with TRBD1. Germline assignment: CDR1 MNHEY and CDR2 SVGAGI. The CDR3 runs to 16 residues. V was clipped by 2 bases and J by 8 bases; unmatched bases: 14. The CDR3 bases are TGTGCCAGCAGTTACCGGGGGGGACAGTCGAAAAGGGGCTACACCTTC. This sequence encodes CASSYRGGQSKRGYTF.

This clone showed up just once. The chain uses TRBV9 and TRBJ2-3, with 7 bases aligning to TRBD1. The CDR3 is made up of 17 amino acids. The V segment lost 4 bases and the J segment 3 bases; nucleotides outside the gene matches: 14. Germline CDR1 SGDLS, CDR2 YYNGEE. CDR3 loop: CASSPLTGLIGTDTQYF. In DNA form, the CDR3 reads TGTGCCAGCAGCCCGCTGACAGGGTTAATTGGGACAGATACGCAGTATTTT.

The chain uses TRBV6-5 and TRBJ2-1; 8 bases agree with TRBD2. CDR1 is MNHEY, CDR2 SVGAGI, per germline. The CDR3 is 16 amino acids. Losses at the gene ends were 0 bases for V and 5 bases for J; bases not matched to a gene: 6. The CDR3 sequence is CASSYSTRGGDNEQFF. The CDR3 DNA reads TGTGCCAGCAGTTACTCGACCCGGGGGGGAGACAATGAGCAGTTCTTC.

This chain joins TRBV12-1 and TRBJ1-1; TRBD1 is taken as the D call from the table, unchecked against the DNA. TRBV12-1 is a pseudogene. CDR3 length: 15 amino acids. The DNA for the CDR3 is TGTGCCAGCAGCCGTCGACAGGGAGGGAACACTGAAGCTTTCTTT. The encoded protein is CASSRRQGGNTEAFF.

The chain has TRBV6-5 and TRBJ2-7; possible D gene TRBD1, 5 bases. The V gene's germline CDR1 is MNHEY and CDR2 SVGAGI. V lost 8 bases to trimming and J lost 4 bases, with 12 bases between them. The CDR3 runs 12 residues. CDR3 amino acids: CASALTAYEQYF. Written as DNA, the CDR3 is TGTGCCAGCGCCCTGACAGCATACGAGCAGTACTTC.

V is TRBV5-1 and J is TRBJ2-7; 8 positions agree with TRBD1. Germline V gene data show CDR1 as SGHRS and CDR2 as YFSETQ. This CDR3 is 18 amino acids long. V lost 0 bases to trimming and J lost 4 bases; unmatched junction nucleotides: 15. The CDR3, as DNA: TGCGCCAGCAGCTTGGGGCAGGGGGCGCCGAGAACGATGTACGAGCAGTACTTC. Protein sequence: CASSLGQGAPRTMYEQYF.